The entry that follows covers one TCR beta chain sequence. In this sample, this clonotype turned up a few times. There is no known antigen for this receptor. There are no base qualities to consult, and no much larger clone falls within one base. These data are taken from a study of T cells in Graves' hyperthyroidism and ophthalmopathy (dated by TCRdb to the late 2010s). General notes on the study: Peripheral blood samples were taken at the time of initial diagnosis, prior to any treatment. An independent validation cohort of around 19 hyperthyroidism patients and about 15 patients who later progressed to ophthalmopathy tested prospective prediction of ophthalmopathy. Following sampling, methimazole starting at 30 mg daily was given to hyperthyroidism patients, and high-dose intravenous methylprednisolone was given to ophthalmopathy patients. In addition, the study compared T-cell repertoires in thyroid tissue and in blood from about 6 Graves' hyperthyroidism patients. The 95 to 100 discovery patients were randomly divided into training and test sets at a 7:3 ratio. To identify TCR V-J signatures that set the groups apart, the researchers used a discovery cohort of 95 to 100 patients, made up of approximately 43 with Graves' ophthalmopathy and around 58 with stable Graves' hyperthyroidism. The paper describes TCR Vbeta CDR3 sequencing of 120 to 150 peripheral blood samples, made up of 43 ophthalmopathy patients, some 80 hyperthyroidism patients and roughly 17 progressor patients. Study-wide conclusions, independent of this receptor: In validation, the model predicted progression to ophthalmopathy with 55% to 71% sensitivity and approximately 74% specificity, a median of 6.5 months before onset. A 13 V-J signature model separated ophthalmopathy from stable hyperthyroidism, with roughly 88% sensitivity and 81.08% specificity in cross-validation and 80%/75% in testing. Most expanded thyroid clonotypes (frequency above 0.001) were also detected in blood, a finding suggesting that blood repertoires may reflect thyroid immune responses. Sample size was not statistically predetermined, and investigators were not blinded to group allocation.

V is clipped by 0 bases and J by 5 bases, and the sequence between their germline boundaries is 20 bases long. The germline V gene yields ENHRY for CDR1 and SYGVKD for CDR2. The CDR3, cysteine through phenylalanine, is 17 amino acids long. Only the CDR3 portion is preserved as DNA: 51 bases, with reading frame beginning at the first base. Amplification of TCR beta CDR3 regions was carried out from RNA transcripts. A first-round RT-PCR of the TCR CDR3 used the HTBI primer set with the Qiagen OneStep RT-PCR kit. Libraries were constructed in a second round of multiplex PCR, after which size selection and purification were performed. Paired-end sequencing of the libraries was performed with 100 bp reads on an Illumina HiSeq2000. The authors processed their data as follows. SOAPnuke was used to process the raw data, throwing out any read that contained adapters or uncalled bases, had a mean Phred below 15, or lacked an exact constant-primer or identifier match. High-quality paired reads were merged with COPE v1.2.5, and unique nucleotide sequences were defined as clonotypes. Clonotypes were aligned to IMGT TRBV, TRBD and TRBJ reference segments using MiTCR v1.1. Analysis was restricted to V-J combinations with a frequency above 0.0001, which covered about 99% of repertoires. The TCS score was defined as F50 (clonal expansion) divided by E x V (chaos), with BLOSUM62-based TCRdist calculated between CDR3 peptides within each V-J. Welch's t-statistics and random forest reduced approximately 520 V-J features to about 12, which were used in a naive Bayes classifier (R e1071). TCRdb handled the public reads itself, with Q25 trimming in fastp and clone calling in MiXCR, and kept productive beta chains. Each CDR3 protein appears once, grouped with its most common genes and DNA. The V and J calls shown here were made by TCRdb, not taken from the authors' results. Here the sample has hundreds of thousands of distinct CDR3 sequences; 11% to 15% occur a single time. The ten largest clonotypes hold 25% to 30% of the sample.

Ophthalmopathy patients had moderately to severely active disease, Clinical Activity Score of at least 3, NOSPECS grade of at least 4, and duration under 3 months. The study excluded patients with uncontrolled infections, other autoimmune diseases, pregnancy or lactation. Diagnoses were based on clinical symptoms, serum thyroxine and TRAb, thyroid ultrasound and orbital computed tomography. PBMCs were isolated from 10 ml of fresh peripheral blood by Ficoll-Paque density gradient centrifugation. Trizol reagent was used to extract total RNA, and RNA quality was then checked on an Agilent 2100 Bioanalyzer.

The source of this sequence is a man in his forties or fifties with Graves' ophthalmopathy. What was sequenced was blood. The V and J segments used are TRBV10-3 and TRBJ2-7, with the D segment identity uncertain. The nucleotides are TGTGCCATCAGTGAGTCTTCCCCAAAACTCCCATCCCACGAGCAGTACTTC. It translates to CAISESSPKLPSHEQYF.